The present entry profiles one T cell receptor (beta chain) with its context. Its antigen specificity is not known. No quality values exist for individual bases; no much larger clone is one base distant. One collaborating source in Seattle enrolled patients while the patients were actively infected and followed the patients over time throughout the course of disease. Whole blood was collected in K2EDTA tubes by collaborating institutions according to the institutions' own protocols. Collaborator samples were shipped for TCRbeta analysis as frozen whole blood, isolated PBMCs, or DNA extracted from either sample type. The CDR3 has 15 amino acids, counting the end cysteine and phenylalanine. The DNA shown is the 45-base CDR3, in frame from base 1. Per the germline V gene, SGHRS is the CDR1 and YFSETQ is the CDR2. V and J lose 5 bases and 1 base, and a span of 16 bases separates them. TCRbeta CDR3 regions were amplified from genomic DNA using the immunoSEQ Assay, a bias-controlled multiplex PCR. In the authors' own workflow: The number of nucleated cells in each sample was estimated from the amplification of reference gene primers within the assay. To quantify the absolute abundance of each unique TCRbeta CDR3 rearrangement, sequence reads were collapsed and filtered. For each sample, productive Simpson clonality was calculated by taking the square root of Simpson's diversity index across productive rearrangements. TCRdb's version of the immuneACCESS table is confined to in-frame rearrangements and falls short of the full clone set. An unresolved V gene accounts for under half of the shortfall where checked; the remainder is of unknown origin. D and trimming were read from the DNA, whereas the V and J calls and clone size are those reported in that table. This sample comprises fewer than 200,000 clones, approximately 87% of them detected only once. The ten most abundant clones make up about 12% of the sample.

The data are from a study of blood T cell repertoires in COVID-19 (dated by TCRdb to the early 2020s). Regarding the research as a whole: The collaborator samples originated in the United States, Italy and Spain and spanned the acute and convalescent phases of COVID-19. Deeply sampled blood TCRbeta repertoires from subjects exposed to, actively infected with, or recovered from COVID-19 were included in the dataset. A freely available public database, intended as a resource for researchers studying the immune response to SARS-CoV-2, is where the repertoires were released. The samples were drawn from two sources: the first 160 participants of the ongoing ImmuneRACE study, and 1,254 subjects contributed by 6 global collaborators. The material from the prospective study consisted of cDNA or gDNA derived from T cells, B-cell-depleted T cells, or PBMCs. HLA class I and class II types, where available, came from metadata supplied by the sample provider rather than from assay-based typing. The sample metadata nearly always contained a de-identified subject ID, COVID-19 status, age in years and sex.

Points the paper makes about the study in general: The quantity of clinical and demographic metadata differed by source and by participant and was supplied without curation.

In this chain, TRBV5-1 is recombined with TRBJ2-7, with TRBD2 as a weak D call on 5 bases. Material for sequencing was peripheral blood. The source of this sequence is a woman aged 70-85 years with COVID-19, enrolled during active disease. CDR3 reads: CASSSLDGKSYEQYF. The DNA sequence is TGCGCCAGCAGTTCTTTGGACGGGAAATCCTACGAGCAGTACTTC.